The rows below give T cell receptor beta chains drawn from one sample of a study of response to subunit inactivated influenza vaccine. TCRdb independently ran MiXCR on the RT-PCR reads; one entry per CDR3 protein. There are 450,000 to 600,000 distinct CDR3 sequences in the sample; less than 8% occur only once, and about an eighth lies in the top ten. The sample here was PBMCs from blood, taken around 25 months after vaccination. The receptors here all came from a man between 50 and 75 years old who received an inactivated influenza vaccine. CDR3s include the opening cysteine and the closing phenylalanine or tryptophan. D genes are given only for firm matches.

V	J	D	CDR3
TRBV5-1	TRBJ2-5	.	CASSASTAPGRETQYF
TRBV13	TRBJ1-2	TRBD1	CASSLFSTGHYGYTF
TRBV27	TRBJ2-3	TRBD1	CASSLSRDSSLTDTQYF
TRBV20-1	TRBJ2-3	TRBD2	CSASTTSGGEDTQYF
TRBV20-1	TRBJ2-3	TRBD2	CSASRTSGSTDTQYF
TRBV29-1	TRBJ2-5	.	CSVAQVRQETQYF
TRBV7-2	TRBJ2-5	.	CASSKPSGTQYF
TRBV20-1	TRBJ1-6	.	CSAYPQGTTAPLHF
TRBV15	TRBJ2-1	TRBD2	CATSRDQLAGELYNEQFF
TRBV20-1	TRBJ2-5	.	CSARELKGVYF
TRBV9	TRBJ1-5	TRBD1	CASSVGDRGSQPQHF
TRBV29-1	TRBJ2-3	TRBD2	CSVPTSGATTDTQYF
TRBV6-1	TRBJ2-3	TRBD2	CASSASVPGRETDTQYF
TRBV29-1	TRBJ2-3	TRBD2	CSVVRGSGLAGPTDTQYF
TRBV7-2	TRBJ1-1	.	CASSLAVTATEAFF
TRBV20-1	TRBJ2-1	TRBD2	CSAHAGGDEQFF
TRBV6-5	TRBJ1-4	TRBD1	CASSSPADRGPANEKLFF
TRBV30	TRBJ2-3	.	CAWSVGQTPTDTQYF
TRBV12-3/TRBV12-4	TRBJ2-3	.	CASKRSDTQYF
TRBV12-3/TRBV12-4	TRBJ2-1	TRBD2	CASSIGGNNEQFF
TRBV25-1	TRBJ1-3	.	CASSLPGAFGNTIYF
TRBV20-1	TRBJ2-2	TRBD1	CSARDRDRGFTGELFF
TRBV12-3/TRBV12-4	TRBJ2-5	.	CASTTGGDSGTQYF